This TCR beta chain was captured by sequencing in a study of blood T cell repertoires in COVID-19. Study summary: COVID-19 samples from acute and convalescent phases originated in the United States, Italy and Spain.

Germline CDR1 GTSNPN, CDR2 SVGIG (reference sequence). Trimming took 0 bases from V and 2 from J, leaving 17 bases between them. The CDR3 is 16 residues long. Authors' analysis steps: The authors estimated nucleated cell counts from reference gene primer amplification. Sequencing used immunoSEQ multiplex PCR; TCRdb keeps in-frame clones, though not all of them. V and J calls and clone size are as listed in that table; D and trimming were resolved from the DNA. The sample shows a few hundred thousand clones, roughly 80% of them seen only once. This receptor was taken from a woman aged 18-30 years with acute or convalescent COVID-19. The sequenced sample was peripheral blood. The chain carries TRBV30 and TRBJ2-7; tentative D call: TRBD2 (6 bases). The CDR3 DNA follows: TGTGCCTGGAGTGTACTGGGGTACGGGGGAACCTACGAGCAGTACTTC. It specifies CAWSVLGYGGTYEQYF.